This TCR beta chain originates from a study of blood T cells in healthy people across ages. Trimming took off 3 bases at V and 2 bases at J, with 14 bases between the two ends. The germline V gene has CDR1 MDHEN and CDR2 SYDVKM. This CDR3 spans 15 amino acids. The study's findings and limits: Roughly linearly, TCR beta diversity per million T cells fell as age increased.

Those donating, healthy Caucasian individuals from Russia, were aged roughly 6 to 95. The second PCR ran roughly 7 to 12 cycles with a sample-barcoded 5' primer and J-beta primers. One entry per CDR3 protein results from TCRdb running MiXCR on the 5' RACE reads. Of approximately 780,000 distinct CDR3 sequences in the sample, 20% to 30% are singletons; the top ten hold 3%. Regarding this clonotype: Its antigen is as yet unknown.

These data were also reused for a study on T cells of mothers and their children. From that second work: There were over 8.5 million TCR beta CDR3 reads from each mother and approximately 3 million from each child.

Sequences were obtained from blood. The chain employs TRBV28 and TRBJ2-7; TRBD2 is a possible D gene (7 bases). The TCR comes from a boy between 10 and 17 years old in good health. CDR3 coding DNA: TGTGCCAGCAGTTTCACCGGGGGGCCGACCTACGAGCAGTACTTC. Translation gives CASSFTGGPTYEQYF.